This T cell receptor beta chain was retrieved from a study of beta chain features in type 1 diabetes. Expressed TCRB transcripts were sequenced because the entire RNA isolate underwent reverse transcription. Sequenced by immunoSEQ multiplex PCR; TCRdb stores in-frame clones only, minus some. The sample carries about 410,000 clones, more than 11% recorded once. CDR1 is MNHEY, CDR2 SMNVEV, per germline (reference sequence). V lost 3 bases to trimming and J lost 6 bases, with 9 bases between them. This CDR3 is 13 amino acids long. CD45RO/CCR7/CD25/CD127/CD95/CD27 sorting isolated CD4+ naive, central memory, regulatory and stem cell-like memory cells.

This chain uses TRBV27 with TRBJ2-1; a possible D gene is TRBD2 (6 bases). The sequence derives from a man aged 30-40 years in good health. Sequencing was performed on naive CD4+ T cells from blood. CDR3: CASSLWEANEQFF. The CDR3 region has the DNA TGTGCCAGCAGTTTGTGGGAGGCCAATGAGCAGTTCTTC.